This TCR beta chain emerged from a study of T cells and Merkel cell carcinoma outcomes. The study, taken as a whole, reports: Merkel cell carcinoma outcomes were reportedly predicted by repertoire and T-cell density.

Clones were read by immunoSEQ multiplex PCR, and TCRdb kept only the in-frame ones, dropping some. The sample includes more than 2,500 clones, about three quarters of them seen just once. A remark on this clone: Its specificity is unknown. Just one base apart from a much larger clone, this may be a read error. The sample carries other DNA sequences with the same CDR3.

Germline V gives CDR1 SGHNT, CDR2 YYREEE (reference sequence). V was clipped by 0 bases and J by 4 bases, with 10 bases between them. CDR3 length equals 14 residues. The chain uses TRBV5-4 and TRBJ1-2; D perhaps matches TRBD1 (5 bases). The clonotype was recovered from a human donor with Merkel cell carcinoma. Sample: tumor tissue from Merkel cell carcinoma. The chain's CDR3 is CASSLGGSSYGYTF. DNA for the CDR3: TGTGCCAGCAGCTTGGGGGGGTCTTCCTATGGCTACACCTTC.